This TCR beta chain was captured in a study of blood T cell repertoires in COVID-19. Patients at the Seattle site were enrolled during active infection and followed longitudinally. Using immunoSEQ multiplex PCR, the repertoire was profiled, and TCRdb retains in-frame clones only, with some absent. The sample shows over 150,000 clones, more than 75% of them seen only once. The CDR3 contains 15 residues. Germline CDR1 SGHTA, CDR2 FQGNSA. V shed 7 bases, J shed 4 bases, and the junction held 6 bases outside the gene matches. The rearrangement joins TRBV7-2 to TRBJ2-1; 11 bases line up with TRBD2. The sample was peripheral blood. This clonotype was obtained from a man between 18 and 35 years old with COVID-19, enrolled during active disease. DNA for the CDR3: TGTGCCAGCACTCAGGGGACTAGCGGTTACAATGAGCAGTTCTTC. Translating it yields CASTQGTSGYNEQFF.